This T cell receptor (beta chain) is drawn from a study of T cell responses to AZD1222 COVID-19 vaccine. Looking at the study overall: Second-dose schedules of about 4 or about 12 weeks were combined.

CDR1 and CDR2 from the germline V gene are SGHDN and FVKESK. Trimming stripped 4 bases from V and 1 base from J, with 23 bases between. This CDR3 is built from 19 residues. Profiling relied on immunoSEQ multiplex PCR, and the TCRdb table lists in-frame clones only, not all of them. The table has 53,000 or so clones, approximately 84% seen once; the top ten hold about a quarter. This specimen was peripheral blood, taken on day 0 of AZD1222 vaccination. The genes are TRBV14 and TRBJ2-1; D tentatively fits TRBD1 or TRBD2 (6 bases each). The source of this sequence is an adult in good health. The CDR3 reads CASSRSPGARDLSYNEQFF. CDR3 DNA: TGTGCCAGCAGCCGTTCTCCGGGGGCACGGGATTTATCCTACAATGAGCAGTTCTTC.